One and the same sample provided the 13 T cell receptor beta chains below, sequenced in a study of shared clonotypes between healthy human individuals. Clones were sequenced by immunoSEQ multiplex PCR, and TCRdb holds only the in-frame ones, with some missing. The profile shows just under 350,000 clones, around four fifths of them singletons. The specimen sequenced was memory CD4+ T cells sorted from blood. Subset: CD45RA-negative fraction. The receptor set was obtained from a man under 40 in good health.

This CDR3 is CASSEGTGGEKLFF. The DNA of the CDR3 is TGTGCCAGCAGTGAAGGGACAGGGGGCGAAAAACTGTTTTTT. The chain couples TRBV6-1 to TRBJ1-4; TRBD1 agrees at 11 bases. The CDR3 extends over 14 amino acids. Unmatched junction bases numbered 0, after V lost 1 base and J lost 8 bases. Germline CDR1 is MNHNS and CDR2 is SASEGT.

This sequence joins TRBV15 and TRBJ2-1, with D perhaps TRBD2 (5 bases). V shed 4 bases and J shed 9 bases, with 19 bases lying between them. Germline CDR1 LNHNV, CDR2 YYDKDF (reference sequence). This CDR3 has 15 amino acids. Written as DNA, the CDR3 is TGTGCCACCAGCAACGATAGAGGGCCGACGGGTGAGCAGTTCTTC. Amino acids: CATSNDRGPTGEQFF.

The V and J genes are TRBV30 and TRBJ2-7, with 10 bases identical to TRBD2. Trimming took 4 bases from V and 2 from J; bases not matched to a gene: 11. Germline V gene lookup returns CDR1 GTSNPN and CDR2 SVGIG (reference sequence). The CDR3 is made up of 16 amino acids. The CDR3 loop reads CAWTLAGARKTYEQYF. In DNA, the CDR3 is TGTGCCTGGACCCTAGCGGGAGCCAGAAAGACCTACGAGCAGTACTTC.

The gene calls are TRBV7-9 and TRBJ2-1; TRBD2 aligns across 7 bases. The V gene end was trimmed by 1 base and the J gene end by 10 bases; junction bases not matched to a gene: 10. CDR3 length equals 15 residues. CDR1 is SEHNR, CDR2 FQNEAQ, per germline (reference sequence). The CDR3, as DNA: TGTGCCAGCAGCTTAGAAAGGATTGGCGGGAGAGAGCAGTTCTTC. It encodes CASSLERIGGREQFF.

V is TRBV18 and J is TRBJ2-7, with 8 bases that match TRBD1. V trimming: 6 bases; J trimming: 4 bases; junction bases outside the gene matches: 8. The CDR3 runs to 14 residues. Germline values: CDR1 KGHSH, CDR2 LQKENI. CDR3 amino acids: CASSYGTGEYEQYF. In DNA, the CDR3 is TGTGCCAGCTCCTACGGGACAGGAGAATACGAGCAGTACTTC.

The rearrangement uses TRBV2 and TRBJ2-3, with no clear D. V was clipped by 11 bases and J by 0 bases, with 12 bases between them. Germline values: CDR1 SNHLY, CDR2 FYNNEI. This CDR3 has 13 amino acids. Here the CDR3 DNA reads TGTGCCCGGCTGGCACGTAGCACAGATACGCAGTATTTT. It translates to CARLARSTDTQYF.

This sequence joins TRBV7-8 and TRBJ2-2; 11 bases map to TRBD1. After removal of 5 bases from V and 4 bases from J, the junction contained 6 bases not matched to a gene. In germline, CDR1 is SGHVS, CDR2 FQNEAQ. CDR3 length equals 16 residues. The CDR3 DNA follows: TGTGCCAGCAGCCCTAGGACAGGGGGCGGCACCGGGGAGCTGTTTTTT. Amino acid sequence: CASSPRTGGGTGELFF.

The CDR3 nucleotides are TGTGCCAGCAGCCCTAGCTGGGGGAGCTCCTACAATGAGCAGTTCTTC. Translated: CASSPSWGSSYNEQFF. V usage is TRBV5-4 and J usage is TRBJ2-1; D is tentatively TRBD1 or TRBD2 (5 bases each). Trimming left V 4 bases short and J 0 bases short, with 14 bases between. This CDR3 is 16 amino acids long. From germline, CDR1 is SGHNT and CDR2 YYREEE (reference sequence).

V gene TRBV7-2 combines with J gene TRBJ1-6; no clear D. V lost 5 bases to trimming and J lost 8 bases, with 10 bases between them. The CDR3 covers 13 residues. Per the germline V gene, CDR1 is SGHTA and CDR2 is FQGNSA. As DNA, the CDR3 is TGTGCCAGCAGCCTATCGAACTATTCACCCCTCCACTTT. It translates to CASSLSNYSPLHF.

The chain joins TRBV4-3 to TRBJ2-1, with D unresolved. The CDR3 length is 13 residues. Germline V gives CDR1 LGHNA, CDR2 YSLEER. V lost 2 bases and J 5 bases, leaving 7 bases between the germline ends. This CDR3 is CASSQYRHNEQFF. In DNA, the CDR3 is TGCGCCAGCAGCCAATATCGGCACAATGAGCAGTTCTTC.

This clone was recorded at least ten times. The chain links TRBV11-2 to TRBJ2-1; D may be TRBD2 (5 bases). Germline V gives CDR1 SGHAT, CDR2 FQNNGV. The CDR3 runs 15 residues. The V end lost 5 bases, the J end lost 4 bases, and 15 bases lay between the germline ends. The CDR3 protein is CASSAGRTRYNEQFF. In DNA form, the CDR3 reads TGTGCCAGCAGCGCGGGTCGGACTCGATACAATGAGCAGTTCTTC.

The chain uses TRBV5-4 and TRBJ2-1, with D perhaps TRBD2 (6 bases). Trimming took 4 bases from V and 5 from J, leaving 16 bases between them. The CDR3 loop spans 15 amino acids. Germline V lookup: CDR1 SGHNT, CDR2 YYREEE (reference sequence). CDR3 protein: CASSEEILAHNEQFF. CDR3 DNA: TGTGCCAGCAGCGAGGAAATACTAGCCCACAATGAGCAGTTCTTC.

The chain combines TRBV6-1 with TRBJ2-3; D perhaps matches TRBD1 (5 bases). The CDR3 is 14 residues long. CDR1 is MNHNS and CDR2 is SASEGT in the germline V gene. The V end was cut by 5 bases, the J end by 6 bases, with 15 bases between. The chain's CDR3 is CASSPGYGSDTQYF. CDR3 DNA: TGTGCCAGCAGTCCAGGGTATGGCTCGGATACGCAGTATTTT.